This entry describes one TCR beta chain. The target antigen is unknown. This sample was included in a study of STAT3 mutations in large granular lymphocyte leukemia. In the study overall: Immunosuppressive therapy was given to more than half of T-LGLL patients. The study's findings and limits: At least one immunodominant TCR beta clonotype appeared in every T-cell large granular lymphocyte leukemia patient.

TCRbeta libraries averaged roughly 40,000 productive templates per sample. The repertoire was sequenced with immunoSEQ multiplex PCR; TCRdb's copy has only in-frame clones and lacks some. The table lists 10,000 to 15,000 clones, around nine tenths of them singletons, with roughly a third in the top ten. Trimming removed 3 bases at V and 5 bases at J, with 14 bases between. Per germline, CDR1 SGDLS and CDR2 YYNGEE. This CDR3 is built from 14 residues. Sequencing input: peripheral blood mononuclear cells. The chain uses TRBV9 and TRBJ2-5; D possibly matches TRBD1 or TRBD2 (5 bases each). This TCR derives from a middle-aged man with T-cell large granular lymphocyte leukemia. Some clones in this sample may be carry-over from other donors' samples. CDR3 sequence: CASSGTPWDETQYF. The CDR3 coding sequence is TGTGCCAGCAGCGGGACGCCCTGGGACGAGACCCAGTACTTC.